Below, one TCR beta chain is given with its context. In the authors' workflow: Estimation of nucleated cell counts was performed using reference gene primer amplification. Assay: immunoSEQ multiplex PCR; the TCRdb copy retains only in-frame clones and omits some. The DNA was the basis for D and trimming; V, J and clone size are from that table. The sample consists of tens of thousands of clones, roughly 91% of them appearing once. This specimen comes from a study of blood T cell repertoires in COVID-19. Study context: Samples of COVID-19 (acute and convalescent) were obtained from the United States, Italy and Spain. Sample material is recorded as cDNA or gDNA derived from T cells, B-cell-depleted T cells, or PBMCs.

V shed 7 bases and J shed 7 bases, with 16 bases lying between them. CDR3 length equals 13 residues. The rearrangement joins TRBV12-3 or TRBV12-4 to TRBJ1-2; D might be TRBD1 (5 bases). Sequencing input: peripheral blood. The clonotype comes from a woman aged 50 to 60 in a cohort sampled during active COVID-19. The CDR3 reads CASTPQGDSGYTF. The CDR3 DNA follows: TGTGCCAGCACCCCTCAAGGGGACTCTGGCTACACCTTC.